This T cell receptor beta chain was identified during a study of radiotherapy plus CTLA-4 blockade in lung cancer. Across the whole study: Disease control was seen in 30% to 35% of patients, objective responses in 15% to 20%. Whole-study findings and limits: Expansion of tumor-derived TCR clones was observed in blood after radiotherapy plus ipilimumab. The best predictor of response was reported to be early blood T cell clone dynamics, with interferon-beta.

Germline CDR1 reads SGHDT; CDR2 reads YYEEEE. V gave up 4 bases and J gave up 6 bases; unmatched junction bases: 10. The CDR3 is 16 amino acids. TCRdb's copy holds only in-frame clones and misses some; the assay was immunoSEQ multiplex PCR. The table shows some 110,000 clones, with 81% occurring only once. Chemo-refractory metastatic non-small-cell lung cancer patients were treated with focal radiation plus CTLA-4 blockade with ipilimumab. A few counts support this clone. Its antigen is currently unknown. Here the sequenced sample was peripheral blood, taken from a patient treated with radiotherapy plus ipilimumab. The clonotype comes from a human donor with non-small cell lung cancer that progressed on radiotherapy plus ipilimumab. Some clones in this sample may be carry-over from other donors' samples. V and J are TRBV5-6 and TRBJ2-1; TRBD2 aligns across 10 bases. The CDR3 region is CASSRVWSGGANEQFF. Here the CDR3 DNA reads TGTGCCAGCAGCCGGGTATGGAGCGGGGGGGCCAATGAGCAGTTCTTC.